This T cell receptor beta chain came from a study of cytomegalovirus exposure and HLA in healthy donors. Overall study results and limits: Donor immune exposure was known only as CMV serostatus.

Per the germline V gene, CDR1 is SNHLY and CDR2 is FYNNEI. The CDR3 length is 13 residues. V shed 2 bases and J shed 9 bases, with 11 bases lying between them. Concerning this clone itself: The antigen remains unidentified.

Vbeta (60) and Jbeta (13) primers were used in the PCR. Generated by immunoSEQ multiplex PCR, the TCRdb table keeps only in-frame clones and is missing some. The sample contains about 110,000 clones, roughly 69% of which appear only once. The J gene is TRBJ2-1, the V gene TRBV2, with D uncertain. The TCR was taken from a woman in her thirties in good health and CMV-seronegative. Material: PBMCs. CDR3 nucleotides: TGTGCCAGCAGTGAAAATGTAGATACTGAGCAGTTCTTC. Its translation is CASSENVDTEQFF.